Listed below are T cell receptor beta chains from one sample, sequenced in a study of control samples from healthy donors and cancer patients. Assay used: immunoSEQ multiplex PCR; TCRdb lists only in-frame clones, some missing. Here the sample spans almost 40,000 clones, around 88% being singletons. The sequenced material came from PBMCs. These receptors all stem from a woman aged 60 to 75 with lung cancer. Each CDR3 is given with its conserved first and last residue. The D gene is left open where the match is weak. Expanded clones are given a class, and other clones once, few, many or no size at all.

12,TRBJ2-1,-,-,TRBV7-9,CASSLDGSGEFF,TGTGCCAGCAGCTTAGACGGGTCCGGCGAGTTCTTC
13,TRBJ1-2,-,-,TRBV3-1/TRBV3-2,CASSRAGDYGYTF,TGTGCCAGCAGCCGGGCGGGAGACTATGGCTACACCTTC
13,TRBJ2-5,-,TRBD1,TRBV2,CASNYRGRETQYF,TGTGCCAGCAATTACAGGGGAAGGGAGACCCAGTACTTC
14,TRBJ1-2,-,-,TRBV6-4,CASSPGARGYGYTF,TGTGCCAGCAGTCCGGGGGCGCGAGGCTATGGCTACACCTTC
11,TRBJ1-2,once,-,TRBV19,CASSGGYGYTF,TGTGCCAGTAGTGGAGGCTATGGCTACACCTTC
15,TRBJ1-5,-,TRBD1,TRBV7-6,CASSSRTGFNQPQHF,TGTGCCAGCAGCTCCCGGACAGGGTTCAATCAGCCCCAGCATTTT
15,TRBJ1-5,few,TRBD1,TRBV4-1,CASSQEDREGQPQHF,TGCGCCAGCAGCCAAGAGGACAGGGAAGGTCAGCCCCAGCATTTT
15,TRBJ2-5,-,TRBD2,TRBV19,CASSIRAGVRSTQYF,TGTGCCAGTAGTATCCGAGCGGGGGTGCGTTCGACCCAGTACTTC
17,TRBJ2-7,-,TRBD1,TRBV7-9,CASSHDSSGTAAYEQYF,TGTGCCAGCAGCCATGATTCTTCCGGGACAGCCGCCTACGAGCAGTACTTC
14,TRBJ2-7,-,TRBD1,TRBV9,CASSAQGQGYEQYF,TGTGCCAGCAGCGCCCAGGGACAGGGCTACGAGCAGTACTTC
17,TRBJ2-5,-,TRBD2,TRBV18,CASSPPAGLAVQETQYF,TGTGCCAGCTCACCTCCTGCAGGACTAGCGGTTCAAGAGACCCAGTACTTC
13,TRBJ2-2,-,-,TRBV19,CASSASGAGELFF,TGTGCCAGTAGTGCGTCGGGGGCGGGGGAGCTGTTTTTT
15,TRBJ1-3,-,-,TRBV6-5,CASSPTGLSGNTIYF,TGTGCCAGCAGTCCGACAGGTCTCTCTGGAAACACCATATATTTT
14,TRBJ1-1,-,-,TRBV5-5,CASSLAVMNTEAFF,TGTGCCAGCAGCTTGGCGGTCATGAACACTGAAGCTTTCTTT
15,TRBJ1-2,-,-,TRBV7-2,CASSLARRAPYGYTF,TGTGCCAGCAGCTTAGCGAGGCGCGCGCCCTATGGCTACACCTTC
14,TRBJ2-5,-,-,TRBV24-1,CATSRGGREETQYF,TGTGCCACCAGTAGAGGAGGCAGAGAAGAGACCCAGTACTTC
15,TRBJ1-5,-,TRBD1,TRBV6-5,CASSWTGNSNQPQHF,TGTGCCAGCAGTTGGACAGGGAATAGCAATCAGCCCCAGCATTTT
18,TRBJ2-7,-,TRBD2,TRBV7-6,CASSLGGLAGGVLDEQYF,TGTGCCAGCAGCTTAGGGGGACTAGCGGGAGGTGTTTTGGACGAGCAGTACTTC
14,TRBJ2-5,-,-,TRBV24-1,CATSDPGREETQYF,TGTGCCACCAGTGACCCCGGACGAGAAGAGACCCAGTACTTC
12,TRBJ1-1,medium-sized,-,TRBV4-1,CASSQGLAEAFF,TGCGCCAGCAGTCAAGGGTTGGCTGAAGCTTTCTTT
15,TRBJ2-1,-,TRBD2,TRBV2,CASSVDASGNNEQFF,TGTGCCAGCAGTGTCGATGCTAGCGGAAACAATGAGCAGTTCTTC
12,TRBJ2-7,-,-,TRBV29-1,CSVFFLRDEQYF,TGCAGCGTTTTCTTTCTTCGAGACGAGCAGTACTTC
15,TRBJ1-6,-,-,TRBV7-2,CASSLERRGNSPLHF,TGTGCCAGCAGCTTAGAGCGCAGAGGCAATTCACCCCTCCACTTT
14,TRBJ1-6,-,-,TRBV7-3,CASSAGGYGSPLHF,TGTGCCAGCAGCGCGGGAGGATACGGGTCACCCCTCCACTTT
16,TRBJ2-1,-,-,TRBV5-6,CASLRVRTGYYNEQFF,TGTGCCAGCTTACGGGTGCGGACGGGATATTACAATGAGCAGTTCTTC
16,TRBJ1-3,-,TRBD1,TRBV7-8,CASSSGDRASGNTIYF,TGTGCCAGCAGCTCAGGGGACAGGGCCTCTGGAAACACCATATATTTT
16,TRBJ1-1,-,-,TRBV27,CASSLSGGWTNTEAFF,TGTGCCAGCAGTTTATCGGGGGGGTGGACGAACACTGAAGCTTTCTTT
13,TRBJ1-1,-,-,TRBV29-1,CSVNRGDGTEAFF,TGCAGCGTCAACCGGGGAGACGGCACTGAAGCTTTCTTT
16,TRBJ2-3,-,TRBD2,TRBV28,CASSFRTSGGSDTQYF,TGTGCCAGCAGTTTCCGGACTAGCGGGGGGTCAGATACGCAGTATTTT
15,TRBJ2-5,-,-,TRBV6-1,CASSENGGPGETQYF,TGTGCCAGCAGTGAAAATGGGGGCCCAGGAGAGACCCAGTACTTC
15,TRBJ1-1,-,TRBD1,TRBV27,CASSPGQGGWTEAFF,TGTGCCAGCAGTCCTGGACAGGGCGGTTGGACTGAAGCTTTCTTT
11,TRBJ1-2,-,-,TRBV27,CASWGSRGYTF,TGTGCCAGTTGGGGAAGCAGGGGCTACACCTTC
16,TRBJ2-3,-,TRBD2,TRBV5-1,CASSLYAGADTDTQYF,TGCGCCAGCAGCTTGTATGCGGGAGCCGACACAGATACGCAGTATTTT
13,TRBJ2-5,-,-,TRBV7-2,CASSLQGRETQYF,TGTGCCAGCAGCCTACAGGGTCGGGAGACCCAGTACTTC
14,TRBJ1-4,few,-,TRBV7-8,CASSLGGGDEKLFF,TGTGCCAGCAGCTTAGGAGGAGGGGATGAAAAACTGTTTTTT
13,TRBJ2-5,once,-,TRBV6-5,CASGFVGGETQYF,TGTGCCAGCGGGTTTGTGGGCGGGGAGACCCAGTACTTC
16,TRBJ1-5,few,TRBD1,TRBV2,CASRPAGAGGYQPQHF,TGTGCCAGCAGACCCGCCGGGGCAGGGGGGTATCAGCCCCAGCATTTT
17,TRBJ1-2,-,-,TRBV6-1,CASSEISELFVLDGYTF,TGTGCCAGCAGTGAAATTTCAGAGCTATTTGTATTGGATGGCTACACCTTC
13,TRBJ1-1,-,-,TRBV7-3,CASSLTANTEAFF,TGTGCCAGCAGCTTAACAGCGAACACTGAAGCTTTCTTT
16,TRBJ2-1,-,-,TRBV6-2/TRBV6-3,CASSPLGTHSYNEQFF,TGTGCCAGCAGCCCCCTTGGGACTCACTCCTACAATGAGCAGTTCTTC
16,TRBJ1-2,-,-,TRBV5-1,CARSLGGGPGEVGYTF,TGCGCCCGCAGCTTGGGGGGGGGCCCGGGGGAAGTTGGCTACACCTTC
13,TRBJ1-1,-,TRBD1,TRBV6-5,CASSPTGGVEAFF,TGTGCCAGCAGTCCCACAGGGGGGGTTGAAGCTTTCTTT
15,TRBJ1-2,-,TRBD1,TRBV9,CASGLGTGNYYGYTF,TGTGCCAGCGGATTAGGGACAGGGAACTACTATGGCTACACCTTC
13,TRBJ2-7,-,TRBD1,TRBV18,CASSPGQDIEQYF,TGTGCCAGCTCACCGGGACAGGACATTGAGCAGTACTTC
18,TRBJ2-2,-,-,TRBV7-2,CASRPSGADERGTGELFF,TGTGCCAGCAGACCAAGCGGAGCGGACGAACGCGGCACCGGGGAGCTGTTTTTT
14,TRBJ2-1,-,TRBD1,TRBV5-1,CASSLGGQGNEQFF,TGCGCCAGCAGCTTGGGAGGACAGGGGAATGAGCAGTTCTTC
13,TRBJ2-7,-,-,TRBV5-1,CASSSISGYEQYF,TGCGCCAGCAGCTCCATTAGCGGATACGAGCAGTACTTC
15,TRBJ2-1,few,-,TRBV24-1,CATSEAGSSYNEQFF,TGTGCCACCAGTGAGGCAGGGAGCTCCTACAATGAGCAGTTCTTC
14,TRBJ1-2,few,TRBD1,TRBV18,CASSPTGQLYGYTF,TGTGCCAGCTCACCGACAGGGCAACTCTATGGCTACACCTTC
15,TRBJ2-1,-,-,TRBV18,CASSPDTGPYNEQFF,TGTGCCAGCTCACCTGATACAGGGCCATACAATGAGCAGTTCTTC
15,TRBJ1-6,-,-,TRBV2,CATSREVSYNSPLHF,TGTGCCACGAGTAGGGAGGTTTCCTATAATTCACCCCTCCACTTT